This passage covers 2 T cell receptor beta chains from one sample sequenced in a study of blood T cell repertoires in COVID-19 (dated by TCRdb to 2018 to 2020). The library was made by the immunoSEQ multiplex PCR assay. Entries here come from immuneACCESS through TCRdb and include only in-frame sequences with V and J called. Some clones fail to appear in such tables; in the studies checked, an unresolved V gene covers under half of the shortfall, and the cause of the remainder is unknown. Across this sample there are about 54,000 clones, with roughly 87% seen only once. 7.8% of the sample belongs to the ten largest clones. The sequencing sample was made of peripheral blood. The receptor set was obtained from a man aged 50 or older with active COVID-19.

The chain combines TRBV5-1 with TRBJ2-3; TRBD1 aligns across 8 bases. This CDR3 is built from 18 residues. Germline loops: CDR1 SGHRS, CDR2 YFSETQ. V dropped 5 bases and J dropped 4; count of bases not matched to a gene: 18. This chain's CDR3 is CASRDPGGQGASADTQYF. The CDR3 DNA sequence: TGCGCCAGCAGGGACCCTGGGGGGCAGGGGGCGAGCGCAGATACGCAGTATTTT.

In nucleotides, the CDR3 is TGTGCCAGCAGCTCGAAGTCGACTAACCAAGAGACCCAGTACTTC. It yields the protein CASSSKSTNQETQYF. This chain uses TRBV5-4 with TRBJ2-5; D might be TRBD2 (5 bases). There are 15 residues in the CDR3. V gave up 3 bases and J gave up 0 bases, with 12 bases separating them. Germline V lookup: CDR1 SGHNT, CDR2 YYREEE (reference sequence).